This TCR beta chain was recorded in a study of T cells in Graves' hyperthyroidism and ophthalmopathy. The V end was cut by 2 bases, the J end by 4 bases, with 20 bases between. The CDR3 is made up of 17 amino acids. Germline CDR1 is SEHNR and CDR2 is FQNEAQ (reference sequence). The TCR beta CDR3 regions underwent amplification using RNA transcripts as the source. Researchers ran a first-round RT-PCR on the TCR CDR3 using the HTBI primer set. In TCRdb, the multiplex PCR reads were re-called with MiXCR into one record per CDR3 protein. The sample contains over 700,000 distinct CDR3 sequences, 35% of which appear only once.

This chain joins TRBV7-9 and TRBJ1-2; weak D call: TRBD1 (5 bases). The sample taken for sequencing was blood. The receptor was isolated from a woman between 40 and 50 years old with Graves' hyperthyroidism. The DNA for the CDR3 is TGTGCCAGCAGCTTAACAGTCAGGGTCGAAAAGACCTATGGCTACACCTTC. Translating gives CASSLTVRVEKTYGYTF.